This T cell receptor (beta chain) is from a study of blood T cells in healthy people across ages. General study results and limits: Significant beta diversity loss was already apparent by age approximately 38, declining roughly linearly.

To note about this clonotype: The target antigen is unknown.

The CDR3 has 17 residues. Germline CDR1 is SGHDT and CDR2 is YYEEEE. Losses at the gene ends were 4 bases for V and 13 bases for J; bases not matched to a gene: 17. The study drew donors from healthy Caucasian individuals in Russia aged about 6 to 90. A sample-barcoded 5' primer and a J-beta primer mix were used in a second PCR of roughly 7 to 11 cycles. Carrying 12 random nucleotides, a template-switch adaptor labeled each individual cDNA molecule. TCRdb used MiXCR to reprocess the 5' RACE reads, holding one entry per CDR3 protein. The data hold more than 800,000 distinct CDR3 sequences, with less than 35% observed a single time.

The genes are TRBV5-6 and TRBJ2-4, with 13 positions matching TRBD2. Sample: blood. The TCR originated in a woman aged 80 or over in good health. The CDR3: CASSGRLAGGHNNEQYF. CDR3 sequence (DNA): TGTGCCAGCAGCGGAAGACTAGCGGGGGGACATAACAATGAGCAGTACTTC.